This TCR beta chain was recorded in a study of a mutant IDH1 vaccine in newly diagnosed glioma. On the study more broadly: Vaccines began 4-6 weeks after radiotherapy alone, or with temozolomide cycles. Treated patients were roughly 62% male, 37.5% female, mean age approximately 41 years.

Looked up from germline, CDR1 is SGHAT and CDR2 is FQNNGV. Trimming removed 6 bases from V and 4 bases from J; junction bases left unmatched: 7. CDR3 length: 14 amino acids. In regard to this clone: Antigen specificity is unknown.

The time point is: week 47, end of study. The study gave 300 ug of mutant IDH1 20-mer peptide per vaccine dose, with topical imiquimod. The patients were given eight vaccinations, one each in weeks 1, 3, 5, 7, 11, 15, 19 and 23. New IDH1-mutant, ATRX-lost WHO grade 3 or 4 astrocytomas occurred in donors. Method: immunoSEQ multiplex PCR; TCRdb's copy keeps in-frame clones and lacks some. The repertoire holds 50,000 to 65,000 clones, less than 75% seen once, with 4.8% in the top ten. This TCR derives from a man aged 35 to 55 with glioma. Some clones in this sample may be carry-over from other donors' samples. The material was peripheral blood mononuclear cells (PBMCs), obtained from a glioma patient whose treatment included an IDH1 peptide vaccine. The chain carries TRBV11-2 and TRBJ1-2; 8 bases are a match to TRBD1. The CDR3 sequence: CASRPTGDGYGYTF. CDR3 nucleotide sequence: TGTGCCAGCAGACCGACAGGGGACGGCTATGGCTACACCTTC.